These 2 T cell receptor beta chains share one sample of origin, sequenced in a study of T cell responses to AZD1222 COVID-19 vaccine. TCRdb's copy holds only in-frame clones and misses some; the assay was immunoSEQ multiplex PCR. The sample carries about 140,000 clones, under 95% recorded once. This sample comprised peripheral blood, obtained on day 0 of AZD1222 vaccination. Receptor source: an adult in good health.

This clone was counted only a few times. The V and J genes are TRBV18 and TRBJ2-3, with 8 bases identical to TRBD2. The CDR3 sequence is 15 residues long. CDR1 is KGHSH and CDR2 is LQKENI in the germline V gene. The J segment lost 3 bases and the V segment lost 2 bases, leaving 4 bases of the junction unmatched. In DNA form, the CDR3 reads TGTGCCAGCTCACCAGCGGGGGGTACGACAGATACGCAGTATTTT. It translates to CASSPAGGTTDTQYF.

This chain uses TRBV2 with TRBJ1-2, with TRBD1 matching over 7 bases. V gave up 5 bases and J gave up 6 bases; unmatched junction bases: 6. Germline CDR1 SNHLY, CDR2 FYNNEI. This CDR3 contains 13 residues. CDR3 amino acids: CASSFDREHGYTF. The CDR3 coding sequence is TGTGCCAGCAGTTTCGACAGGGAGCATGGCTACACCTTC.